The T cell receptor beta chain under discussion was sequenced for a study of CD8 T cells in ankylosing spondylitis. TCRdb passed the 5' RACE reads through MiXCR, listing each CDR3 protein once. This sample has roughly 220,000 distinct CDR3 sequences, with roughly a tenth found just once. Regarding this clonotype: Its cognate antigen is unknown.

Findings and limits, study-wide: A TCR beta motif of several highly homologous variants appeared characteristic of ankylosing spondylitis blood.

The source of this sequence is a male donor with ankylosing spondylitis or in good health (not recorded which). The sequencing sample was made of blood, either unsorted or a sorted T cell fraction (not recorded which).

The DNA for the CDR3 is TGCGCCAGCAGCTTGGCCCCCGGGACAGGGGGTTCCGGGGAGCTGTTTTTT. Its translation: CASSLAPGTGGSGELFF. V is TRBV5-1 and J is TRBJ2-2, with TRBD1 identical over 11 bases. The ends lost 0 bases at V and 6 bases at J; junction bases unmatched: 7. The length of the CDR3 is 17 residues. Germline V lookup: CDR1 SGHRS, CDR2 YFSETQ. The full variable domain, rest sourced from reference TRBV5-1 and TRBJ2-2, is KAGVTQTPRYLIKTRGQQVTLSCSPISGHRSVSWYQQTPGQGLQFLFEYFSETQRNKGNFPGRFSGRQFSNSRSEMNVSTLELGDSALYLCASSLAPGTGGSGELFFGEGSRLTVL.